One sample yielded the 11 T cell receptor beta chains listed below, sequenced in a study of blood T cell repertoires in COVID-19. This table comes from immunoSEQ multiplex PCR, and its TCRdb copy is limited to in-frame clones, with some not included. The repertoire consists of about 100,000 clones, with 85% occurring once and the leading ten covering roughly 13%. The sample was peripheral blood. These receptors originate from a human donor in a cohort sampled during active COVID-19.

This clone was seen a few times. The chain links TRBV2 to TRBJ1-5; 7 bases match TRBD1. The CDR3 has 12 amino acids. V was pared by 5 bases and J by 10 bases, with 5 bases of the junction left unmatched. CDR1 SNHLY and CDR2 FYNNEI come from the germline V gene. CDR3 residues: CASSLRTGPQHF. CDR3 nucleotides: TGTGCCAGCAGTCTTCGGACAGGACCCCAGCATTTT.

V is TRBV11-2 and J is TRBJ2-7; 7 bases are shared with TRBD2. J was trimmed by 1 base and V by 4 bases; bases with no gene match: 4. Looked up from germline, CDR1 is SGHAT and CDR2 is FQNNGV. CDR3 length: 14 amino acids. CDR3 nucleotide sequence: TGTGCCAGCAGCTCAAGCGGGGATTCCTACGAGCAGTACTTC. Encoded protein: CASSSSGDSYEQYF.

This clone was recorded once. The chain couples TRBV11-2 to TRBJ2-1, with 8 nucleotides matching TRBD2. The CDR3 has 15 residues. Germline lookup yields CDR1 SGHAT and CDR2 FQNNGV. V dropped 0 bases and J dropped 5; count of bases not matched to a gene: 3. The CDR3, as DNA: TGTGCCAGCAGCTTAGACGGGAGGGAAAACAATGAGCAGTTCTTC. Protein sequence: CASSLDGRENNEQFF.

This clone came up many times. The chain employs TRBV7-2 and TRBJ2-1, with 15 bases fitting TRBD2. With 1 base clipped from V and 3 bases from J, the junction kept 4 bases outside the gene matches. The CDR3 has 18 residues. The germline V gene encodes CDR1 SGHTA and CDR2 FQGNSA. For the CDR3, the DNA is TGTGCCAGCAGCTTAGAGGGGACTAGCGGGAGGTACTACAATGAGCAGTTCTTC. It codes for CASSLEGTSGRYYNEQFF.

The chain joins TRBV10-1 to TRBJ1-1; D unclear. Trimming took 0 bases from V and 5 from J, leaving 16 bases between them. CDR1 is WNHNN and CDR2 is SYGVQD in the germline V gene (reference sequence). This CDR3 spans 16 amino acids. The DNA for the CDR3 is TGCGCCAGCAGTGAGTCGACTCCGCGGCCCGGGACTGAAGCTTTCTTT. As protein: CASSESTPRPGTEAFF.

The chain has TRBV7-2 and TRBJ2-5; D uncertain. With 5 bases removed from V and 2 bases from J, the gap between germline ends came to 15 bases. This CDR3 has 15 amino acids. Germline loops: CDR1 SGHTA, CDR2 FQGNSA. The CDR3 loop reads CASSPYSPVQETQYF. The CDR3 DNA reads TGTGCCAGCAGCCCTTATTCGCCGGTACAAGAGACCCAGTACTTC.

The chain uses TRBV11-3 and TRBJ2-1, with TRBD2 as a possible D gene (5 bases). CDR1 and CDR2 (germline): SGHNT, YENEEA. This CDR3 has 13 amino acids. Trimming pared 4 bases from V and 9 bases from J, leaving 13 bases between. In nucleotides, the CDR3 is TGTGCCAGCAGCTCCTCCGGGGTTAGTGAGCAGTTCTTC. Encoded protein: CASSSSGVSEQFF. The complete variable domain, with remaining parts taken from reference TRBV11-3 and TRBJ2-1, reads EAGVVQSPRYKIIEKKQPVAFWCNPISGHNTLYWYLQNLGQGPELLIRYENEEAVDDSQLPKDRFSAERLKGVDSTLKIQPAELGDSAVYLCASSSSGVSEQFFGPGTRLTVL.

The chain is built from TRBV6-6 and TRBJ2-1, with 7 bases that match TRBD2. The CDR3 has 16 residues. The germline V gene has CDR1 MNHNY and CDR2 SVGAGI (reference sequence). J was trimmed by 2 bases and V by 4 bases; bases with no gene match: 8. This chain's CDR3 is CASSFAGEGAYNEQFF. The CDR3 bases are TGTGCCAGCAGTTTCGCGGGGGAAGGGGCCTACAATGAGCAGTTCTTC.

This chain links TRBV6-5 with TRBJ2-7, with a weak D call TRBD2 (5 bases). Germline V gene sequence: CDR1 MNHEY, CDR2 SVGAGI. The V and J ends lost 10 bases and 0 bases respectively, with 19 bases between them. CDR3 size: 15 residues. CDR3 coding DNA: TGTGCCACCTCCCCACCCCGGAGGAGCTCCTACGAGCAGTACTTC. Translated: CATSPPRRSSYEQYF.

The rearrangement links TRBV19 to TRBJ1-2, with 7 positions matching TRBD1. The ends lost 1 base at V and 8 bases at J; junction bases unmatched: 7. This CDR3 is 14 amino acids long. The germline V gene encodes CDR1 LNHDA and CDR2 SQIVND (reference sequence). The CDR3 here is CASSIGGTAGGYTF. CDR3 nucleotides: TGTGCCAGTAGTATAGGAGGGACAGCCGGGGGCTACACCTTC.

The chain is built from TRBV30 and TRBJ2-7; perhaps TRBD2 as D (6 bases). Trimming removed 0 bases at V and 5 bases at J, with 20 bases between. In germline, CDR1 is GTSNPN, CDR2 SVGIG (reference sequence). This CDR3 contains 16 residues. CDR3 sequence reads: CAWSVQWRDVFHEQYF. The CDR3, as DNA: TGTGCCTGGAGTGTACAATGGCGGGACGTCTTCCACGAGCAGTACTTC.